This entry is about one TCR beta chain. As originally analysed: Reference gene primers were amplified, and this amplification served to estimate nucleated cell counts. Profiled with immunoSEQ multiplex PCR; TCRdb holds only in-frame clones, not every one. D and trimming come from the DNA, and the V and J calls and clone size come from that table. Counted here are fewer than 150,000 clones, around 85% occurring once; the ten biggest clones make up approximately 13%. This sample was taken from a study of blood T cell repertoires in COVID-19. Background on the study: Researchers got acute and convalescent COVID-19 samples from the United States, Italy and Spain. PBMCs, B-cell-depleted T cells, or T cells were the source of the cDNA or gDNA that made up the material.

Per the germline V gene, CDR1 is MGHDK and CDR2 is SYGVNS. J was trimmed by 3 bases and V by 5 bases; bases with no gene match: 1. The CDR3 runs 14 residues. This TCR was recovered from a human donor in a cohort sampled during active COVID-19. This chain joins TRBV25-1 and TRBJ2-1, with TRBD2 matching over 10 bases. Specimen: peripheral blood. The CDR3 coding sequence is TGTGCCAGCAGTCCTAGCGGGGGCTACAATGAGCAGTTCTTC. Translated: CASSPSGGYNEQFF.